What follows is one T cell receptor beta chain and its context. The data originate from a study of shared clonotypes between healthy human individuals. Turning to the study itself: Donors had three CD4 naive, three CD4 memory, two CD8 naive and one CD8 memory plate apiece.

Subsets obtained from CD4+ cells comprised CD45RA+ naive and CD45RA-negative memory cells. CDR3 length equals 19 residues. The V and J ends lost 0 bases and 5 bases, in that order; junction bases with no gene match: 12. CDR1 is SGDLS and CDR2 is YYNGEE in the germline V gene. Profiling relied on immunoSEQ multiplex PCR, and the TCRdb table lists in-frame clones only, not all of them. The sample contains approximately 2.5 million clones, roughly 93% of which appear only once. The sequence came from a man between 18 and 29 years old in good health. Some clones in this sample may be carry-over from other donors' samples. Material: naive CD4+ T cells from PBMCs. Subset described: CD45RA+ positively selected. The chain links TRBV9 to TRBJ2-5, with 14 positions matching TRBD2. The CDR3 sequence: CASSVVGTSGSLAEETQYF. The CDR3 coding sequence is TGTGCCAGCAGCGTAGTGGGGACTAGCGGGAGCCTGGCTGAGGAGACCCAGTACTTC.